This T cell receptor (beta chain) was recovered during a study of blood T cell repertoires in COVID-19. The wider study: Sources were T cells, B-cell-depleted T cells, or PBMCs; the material itself was cDNA or gDNA.

Using immunoSEQ multiplex PCR, the repertoire was profiled, and TCRdb retains in-frame clones only, with some absent. Of some 200,000 clones in the sample, 80% to 90% were seen once. The CDR3 totals 14 residues. Per germline, CDR1 LNHDA and CDR2 SQIVND (reference sequence). V gave up 6 bases and J gave up 2 bases; unmatched junction bases: 6. This clone was counted a few times. Sequencing was performed on peripheral blood. The sequence was collected from a man aged 25-40 years with active or convalescent COVID-19. The chain is built from TRBV19 and TRBJ2-7, with 8 bases lining up with TRBD1. The CDR3 is CASRENRGAYEQYF. The DNA of the CDR3 is TGTGCCAGTAGGGAAAACAGGGGGGCCTACGAGCAGTACTTC.